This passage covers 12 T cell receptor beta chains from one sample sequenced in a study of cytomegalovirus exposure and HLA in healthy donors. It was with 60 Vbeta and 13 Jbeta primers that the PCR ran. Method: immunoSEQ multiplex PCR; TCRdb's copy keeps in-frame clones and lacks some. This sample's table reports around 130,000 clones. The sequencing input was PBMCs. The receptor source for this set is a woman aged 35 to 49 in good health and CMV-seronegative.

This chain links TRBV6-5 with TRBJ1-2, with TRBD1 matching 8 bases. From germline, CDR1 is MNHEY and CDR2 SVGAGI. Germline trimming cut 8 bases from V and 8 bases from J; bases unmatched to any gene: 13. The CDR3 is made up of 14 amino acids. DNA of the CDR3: TGTGCCAGCCGCTTAGGACAGGGTTTCTTCGGCTACACCTTC. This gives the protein CASRLGQGFFGYTF.

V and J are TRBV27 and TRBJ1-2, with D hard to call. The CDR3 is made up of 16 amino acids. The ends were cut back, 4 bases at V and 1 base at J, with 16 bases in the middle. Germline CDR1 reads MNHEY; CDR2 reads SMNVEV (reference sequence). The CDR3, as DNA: TGTGCCAGCAGTTCGACCGGAGGGAGGTTTAACTATGGCTACACCTTC. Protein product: CASSSTGGRFNYGYTF.

This CDR3 is CASSSKGGNTEAFF. The CDR3 coding sequence is TGTGCCAGCAGCTCCAAAGGGGGGAACACTGAAGCTTTCTTT. V is TRBV7-3 and J is TRBJ1-1; D is perhaps TRBD1 (6 bases). The germline V and J ends were trimmed by 4 bases and 1 base, with 10 bases remaining between them. Germline assignment: CDR1 SGHTA and CDR2 FQGTGA. The CDR3 loop spans 14 amino acids.

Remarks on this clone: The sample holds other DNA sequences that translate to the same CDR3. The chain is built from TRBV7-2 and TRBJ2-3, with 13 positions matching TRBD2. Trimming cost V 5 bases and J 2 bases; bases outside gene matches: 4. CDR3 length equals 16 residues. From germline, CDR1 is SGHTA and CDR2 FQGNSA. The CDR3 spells CASSPGLAGATDTQYF. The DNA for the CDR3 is TGTGCCAGCAGCCCCGGACTAGCGGGGGCCACAGATACGCAGTATTTT.

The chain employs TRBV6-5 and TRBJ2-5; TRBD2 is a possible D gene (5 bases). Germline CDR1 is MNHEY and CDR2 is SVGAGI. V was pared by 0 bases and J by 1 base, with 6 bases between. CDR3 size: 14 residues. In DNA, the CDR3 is TGTGCCAGCAGTTACTCTGGGAGCCAAGAGACCCAGTACTTC. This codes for CASSYSGSQETQYF.

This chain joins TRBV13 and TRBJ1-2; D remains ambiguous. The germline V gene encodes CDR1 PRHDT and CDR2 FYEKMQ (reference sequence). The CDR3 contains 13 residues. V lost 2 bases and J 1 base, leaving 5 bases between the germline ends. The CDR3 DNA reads TGTGCCAGCAGCTTACGGGGTAACTATGGCTACACCTTC. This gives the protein CASSLRGNYGYTF.

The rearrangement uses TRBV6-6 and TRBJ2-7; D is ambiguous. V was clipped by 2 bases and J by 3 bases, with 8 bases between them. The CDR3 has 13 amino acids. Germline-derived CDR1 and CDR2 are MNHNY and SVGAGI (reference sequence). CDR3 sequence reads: CASSYNGNYEQYV. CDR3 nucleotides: TGTGCCAGCAGTTACAACGGCAACTACGAGCAGTACGTC.

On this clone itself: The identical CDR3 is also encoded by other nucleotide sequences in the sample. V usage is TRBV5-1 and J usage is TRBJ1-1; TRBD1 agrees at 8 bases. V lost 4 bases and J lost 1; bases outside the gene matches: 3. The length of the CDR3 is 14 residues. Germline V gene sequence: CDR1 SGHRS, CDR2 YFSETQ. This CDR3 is CASSRDRGNTEAFF. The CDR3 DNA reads TGCGCCAGCAGCCGTGACAGGGGGAACACTGAAGCTTTCTTT.

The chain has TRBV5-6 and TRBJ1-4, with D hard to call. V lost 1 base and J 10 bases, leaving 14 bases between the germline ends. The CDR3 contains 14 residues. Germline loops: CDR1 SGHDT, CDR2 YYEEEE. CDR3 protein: CASSLRDREGKLFF. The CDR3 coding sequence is TGTGCCAGCAGCTTGCGCGACCGCGAGGGAAAACTGTTTTTT.

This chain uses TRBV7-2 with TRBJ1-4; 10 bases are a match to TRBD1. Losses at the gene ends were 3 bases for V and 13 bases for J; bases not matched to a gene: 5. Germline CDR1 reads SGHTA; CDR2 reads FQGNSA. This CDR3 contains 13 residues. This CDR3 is CASSFTTGGVLFF. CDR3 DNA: TGTGCCAGCAGCTTTACGACAGGGGGCGTACTGTTTTTT.

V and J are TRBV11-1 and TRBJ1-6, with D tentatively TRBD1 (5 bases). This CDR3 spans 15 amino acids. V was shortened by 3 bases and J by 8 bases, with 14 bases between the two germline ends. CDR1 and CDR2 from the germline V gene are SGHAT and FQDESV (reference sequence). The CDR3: CASSFVTGGDSPLHF. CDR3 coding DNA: TGTGCCAGCAGCTTCGTCACAGGTGGGGATTCACCCCTCCACTTT.

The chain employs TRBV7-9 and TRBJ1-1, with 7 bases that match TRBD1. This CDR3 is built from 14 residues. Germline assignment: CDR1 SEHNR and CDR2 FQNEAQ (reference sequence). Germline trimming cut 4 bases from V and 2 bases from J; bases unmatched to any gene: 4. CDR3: CASSWDSRNTEAFF. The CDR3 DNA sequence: TGTGCCAGCAGCTGGGACAGTAGAAACACTGAAGCTTTCTTT.